A selection of T cell receptor beta chains follows, all from one sample in a study of response to subunit inactivated influenza vaccine. Each CDR3 protein is one row after TCRdb ran MiXCR on the RT-PCR reads. Of 650,000 to 800,000 distinct CDR3 sequences in the sample, roughly 13% were seen once. This specimen consisted of PBMCs from blood, obtained roughly 2 weeks before vaccination. All receptors come from a man aged 45-65 years who received an inactivated influenza vaccine. The CDR3 runs from the conserved cysteine through the conserved F or W. D genes are given only for firm matches. Where a row states a size, it is once, few, many or the class of an expanded clone; other rows omit it.

d_gene	abundance	v_gene	j_gene	CDR3nt	CDR3aa
TRBD2	many	TRBV20-1	TRBJ2-2	TGCAGTGCTAGATTTAGCGGGGGGACCGGGGAGCTGTTTTTT	CSARFSGGTGELFF
TRBD1	.	TRBV28	TRBJ2-7	TGTGCCAGCAGCCTGGACAGGGCCCCCCACGAGCAGTACTTC	CASSLDRAPHEQYF
.	few	TRBV6-1	TRBJ2-7	TGTGCCAGCACCCTGTTGCCGGAGGGCGAGCAGTACTTC	CASTLLPEGEQYF
TRBD1	few	TRBV18	TRBJ1-6	TGTGCCAGCTCACCAAAGACAGGGGACTCACCCCTCCACTTT	CASSPKTGDSPLHF
.	few	TRBV20-1	TRBJ2-7	TGCAGTGCTGCCCCTGGGACGGACTACGAGCAGTACTTC	CSAAPGTDYEQYF
TRBD1	.	TRBV4-3	TRBJ2-1	TGCGCCAGCAGCCAATGGACAGGGGGCTGGGATGAGCAGTTCTTC	CASSQWTGGWDEQFF
TRBD1	many	TRBV9	TRBJ1-1	TGTGCCAGCAGCGCGACAGGGCTTGAAGCTTTCTTT	CASSATGLEAFF
TRBD2	medium-sized	TRBV7-6	TRBJ2-1	TGTGCCAGCAGCTTAGATGGGACTAGCGGGAGAAAGGGAGACAATGAGCAGTTCTTC	CASSLDGTSGRKGDNEQFF
.	.	TRBV30	TRBJ2-1	TGTGCCACTCAGGGTGGGGAGTACAATGAGCAGTTCTTC	CATQGGEYNEQFF
TRBD2	few	TRBV12-3/TRBV12-4	TRBJ2-3	TGTGCCAGCAGAATTGGACTAGCGGGGGGAGGGGATACGCAGTATTTT	CASRIGLAGGGDTQYF
TRBD2	.	TRBV10-3	TRBJ2-3	TGTGCCATCAGTGAGGCTAGCGGGGGGGGCGTAGATACGCAGTATTTT	CAISEASGGGVDTQYF
.	.	TRBV29-1	TRBJ1-1	TGCAGCGTTTTGGCCTATCAAGGGGGGTTGTCTGAAGCTTTCTTT	CSVLAYQGGLSEAFF
TRBD1	.	TRBV5-6	TRBJ2-2	TGTGCCAGGAGCCCCCTTACAGGGGGAGTGCCGAACACCGGGGAGCTGTTTTTT	CARSPLTGGVPNTGELFF
.	.	TRBV15	TRBJ2-6	TGTGCCACCAGCAATGGTAGGCCCAACGTCCTGACTTTC	CATSNGRPNVLTF
TRBD2	few	TRBV12-3/TRBV12-4	TRBJ2-1	TGTGCCAGCAGTTCCCTAGCGGGGATTCTTGAGCAGTTCTTC	CASSSLAGILEQFF
.	.	TRBV7-6	TRBJ2-5	TGTGCCAGCAGCTCATCTTGGTCAGATCAAGAGACCCAGTACTTC	CASSSSWSDQETQYF
.	many	TRBV25-1	TRBJ1-2	TGTGCCAGCAGTGAACACAGGGACTATGGCTACACCTTC	CASSEHRDYGYTF
TRBD1	few	TRBV6-5	TRBJ1-6	TGTGCCAGCAGTTACACCTACAGGGGTGATTCACCCCTCCACTTT	CASSYTYRGDSPLHF
.	.	TRBV20-1	TRBJ2-5	TGCAGTGCCAGCCGTCGAGGAGCGTACCAAGAGTTTACCCAGTACTTC	CSASRRGAYQEFTQYF
TRBD2	.	TRBV29-1	TRBJ2-2	TGCAGCGTGGTGACTAGCGGGGTACAGGGGGAGCTGTTTTTT	CSVVTSGVQGELFF
TRBD2	once	TRBV28	TRBJ2-5	TGTGCCAGCAGCCCCCCCGGGGGAGCGGGGGATTTGGAGACCCAGTACTTC	CASSPPGGAGDLETQYF
TRBD1	.	TRBV7-2	TRBJ1-2	TGTGCCAGCAGCTTAGGGCCAGGGGGGGGCGCGGCTAACTATGGCTACACCTTC	CASSLGPGGGAANYGYTF
.	few	TRBV6-1	TRBJ2-7	TGTGCCAGCAGCACACAAGGGCAGGGCCCCTACGAGCAGTACTTC	CASSTQGQGPYEQYF
.	.	TRBV5-1	TRBJ2-7	TGCGCCAGCAGCTTGGTTCCGGGGGCCTACGAGCAGTACTTC	CASSLVPGAYEQYF
.	many	TRBV6-2/TRBV6-3	TRBJ1-1	TGTGCCAGGAGTTACTCGGGGAGGGCTTTCTTT	CARSYSGRAFF
.	many	TRBV11-2	TRBJ2-1	TGTGCCAGCAGCTTAGTTGGGAGTTACAATGAGCAGTTCTTC	CASSLVGSYNEQFF
.	once	TRBV4-3	TRBJ1-1	TGCGCCAGCAGCCAATTTGTCGGACAGTCGAACACTGAAGCTTTCTTT	CASSQFVGQSNTEAFF
.	few	TRBV12-3/TRBV12-4	TRBJ2-5	TGTGCCAGCAGTTTACGAATCCCAGCCGCCCGAGAGACCCAGTACTTC	CASSLRIPAARETQYF
TRBD2	.	TRBV7-2	TRBJ2-5	TGTGCCAGCGCCATGGGAGCGGGAGTTGGGACCCAGTACTTC	CASAMGAGVGTQYF
TRBD2	many	TRBV3-1	TRBJ2-3	TGTGCCAGCAGTTCAAGCGGGGCGGCGGGAGATACGCAGTATTTT	CASSSSGAAGDTQYF
.	.	TRBV15	TRBJ1-4	TGTGCCACCAGCAGAATGGCGGCGGGGGCGGCGGAAAAACTGTTTTTT	CATSRMAAGAAEKLFF
TRBD1	few	TRBV7-9	TRBJ2-7	TGTGCCAGCAGCTTAGAAACAGGGGACAGCTCCTACGAGCAGTACTTC	CASSLETGDSSYEQYF
.	many	TRBV10-3	TRBJ2-1	TGTGCCATCAGTGAGTCGAGTGCTGGGGGCGCCTACAATGAGCAGTTCTTC	CAISESSAGGAYNEQFF